What follows are 7 T cell receptor delta chains derived from one specimen sequenced in a study of gamma-delta T cells after stem cell transplantation. TCRdb re-called the RT-PCR reads via CATT. The sample lists about 3,400 delta-chain clones, 16% occurring once. Sequencing was done on a sample of gamma-delta T cells. All receptors come from a human donor. It is not recorded whose cells these are; they may come from a transplant donor.

On this clone itself: Since a much larger clone is just one base distant, this may be a read error. V is TRDV2 and J is TRDJ1; D is undetermined. Looked up from germline, CDR1 is GEAIGNYY and CDR2 is EKD. V lost 3 bases, J lost 4 bases, and 14 bases lay in between. This CDR3 has 14 residues. DNA for the CDR3: TGTGCCTGTGACCCCCTGATTGCTGGCGATAAACTCATCTTT. Encoded protein: CACDPLIAGDKLIF.

The rearrangement joins TRDV2 to TRDJ1, with 7 bases matching TRDD3. The CDR3 sequence is 19 residues long. V lost 1 base, J lost 0 bases, and 16 bases stayed unmatched. Per the germline V gene, CDR1 is GEAIGNYY and CDR2 is EKD. In nucleotides, the CDR3 is TGTGCCTGTGACACGCTATCCAGTACTGGGGACCCGTACACCGATAAACTCATCTTT. Its protein product is CACDTLSSTGDPYTDKLIF.

Comment on this clone: Additional DNA sequences in this sample encode the identical CDR3. This chain connects TRDV2 to TRDJ1; 12 nucleotides align to TRDD3. With V trimmed by 3 bases and J by 0 bases, 28 bases remained unmatched. This CDR3 comprises 24 residues. Germline values: CDR1 GEAIGNYY, CDR2 EKD. DNA of the CDR3: TGTGCCTGTGACCCGCTACGGCCGTTACTGGGGGATACTTTAGGTGGCACATACACCGATAAACTCATCTTT. Translating it yields CACDPLRPLLGDTLGGTYTDKLIF.

In the case of this clone: With a much larger clone just one base away, this may be a read error. The rearrangement joins TRDV2 to TRDJ1; D unclear. The ends were cut back, 0 bases at V and 2 bases at J, with 9 bases in the middle. The CDR3 extends over 14 amino acids. CDR1 GEAIGNYY and CDR2 EKD come from the germline V gene. CDR3 amino acids: CACDTVTATDKLIF. CDR3 sequence (DNA): TGTGCCTGTGACACCGTGACAGCTACCGATAAACTCATCTTT.

The sample holds a few counts of this clone. The protein given in TCRdb and the translation of the DNA differ at residue 13, and the sequence presented here derives from the DNA. V is TRDV2 and J is TRDJ3, with 9 bases aligning to TRDD3. CDR1 and CDR2 from the germline V gene are GEAIGNYY and EKD. The CDR3 is 19 residues long. CDR3 sequence reads: CACDTPGGSGSWGTRQMFF. The CDR3 nucleotides are TGTGCCTGTGACACCCCTGGGGGATCTGGTTCCTGGGGCACCCGACAGATGTTTTTC.

The genes are TRDV2 and TRDJ1; tentatively, D is TRDD3 (6 bases). Germline values: CDR1 GEAIGNYY, CDR2 EKD. CDR3 length equals 18 residues. Between the trimmed V and J ends, which lost 0 bases and 6 bases, there was a span of 25 bases. CDR3 residues: CACDTVSWRGIDAYKLIF. The CDR3 region has the DNA TGTGCCTGTGACACCGTTTCCTGGAGAGGGATAGACGCCTATAAACTCATCTTT.

This clone was seen only a few times. V is TRDV2 and J is TRDJ3; 8 bases align to TRDD3. Germline lookup yields CDR1 GEAIGNYY and CDR2 EKD. The J segment lost 0 bases and the V segment lost 0 bases, leaving 12 bases of the junction unmatched. The CDR3 length is 21 residues. The CDR3 sequence: CACDTGWPTGGVSWDTRQMFF. In nucleotides, the CDR3 is TGTGCCTGTGACACCGGATGGCCTACTGGGGGGGTCTCCTGGGACACCCGACAGATGTTTTTC.